This T cell receptor (beta chain) was identified during a study of technical replicates of blood from a few donors. CDR3 length: 15 amino acids. The germline V and J ends were trimmed by 0 bases and 7 bases, with 16 bases remaining between them. Germline V gene sequence: CDR1 SGHNT, CDR2 YYREEE (reference sequence). Only in-frame clones appear in the TCRdb table, and some are missing; sequencing was by immunoSEQ multiplex PCR. The sample consists of more than 65,000 clones, 80% to 95% of them appearing once. This clonotype was obtained from a human donor in good health. The gene calls are TRBV5-4 and TRBJ1-2, with TRBD1 as a possible D gene (5 bases). Sequencing was carried out using T cells isolated from PBMCs. CDR3 nucleotides: TGTGCCAGCAGCTTGGCCAGGACATTAGAAGGTGGCTACACCTTC. It yields the protein CASSLARTLEGGYTF.